This TCR beta chain is from a study of CD8+ T cells in alopecia areata. Study information: Treated individuals took tofacitinib by mouth, 5 to 10 mg twice daily. The protocol delivered tofacitinib for 6 to 18 months, then withdrew it for 6 months. Study results and limitations: Lesional scalp, especially alopecia totalis/universalis, showed higher clonality than normal scalp.

The V end lost 3 bases, the J end lost 6 bases, and 11 bases lay between the germline ends. The V gene's germline CDR1 is LGHNT and CDR2 FRNRAP. The CDR3 runs to 13 residues. Turning to this clone: Its specificity is unknown.

Extraction and reverse transcription of RNA yielded cDNA as the sequencing template. Sequencing was performed with immunoSEQ multiplex PCR; in TCRdb, only in-frame clones are kept and a portion is missing. The sample consists of roughly 120,000 clones, 58% of them appearing once. Treatment given: oral pan-JAK inhibitor, 5-10 mg twice daily. Both peripheral blood and punch biopsies of lesional scalp skin were obtained from patients who had alopecia areata. Sequenced material: CD8+ T cells sorted from blood, taken at week 4, from a patient treated with tofacitinib. This rearrangement joins TRBV12-5 to TRBJ2-5; no firm D call. The TCR comes from a human donor with alopecia areata. The CDR3 here is CASGLYLEQTQYF. The CDR3 nucleotides read TGTGCTAGTGGTTTATACCTAGAACAGACCCAGTACTTC.